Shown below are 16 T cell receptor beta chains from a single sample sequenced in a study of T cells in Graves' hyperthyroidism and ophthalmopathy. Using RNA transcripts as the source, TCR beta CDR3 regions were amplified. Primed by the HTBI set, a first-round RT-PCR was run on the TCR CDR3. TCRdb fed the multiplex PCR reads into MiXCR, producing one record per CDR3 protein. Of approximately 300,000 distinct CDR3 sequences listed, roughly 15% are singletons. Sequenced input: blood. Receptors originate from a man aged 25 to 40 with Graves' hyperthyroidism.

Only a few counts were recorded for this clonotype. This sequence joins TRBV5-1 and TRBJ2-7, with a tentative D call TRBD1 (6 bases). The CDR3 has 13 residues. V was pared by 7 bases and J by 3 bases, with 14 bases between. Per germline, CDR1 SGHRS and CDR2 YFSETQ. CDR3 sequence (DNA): TGCGCCAGCCGAGCCGGGACACTCTACGAGCAGTACTTC. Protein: CASRAGTLYEQYF.

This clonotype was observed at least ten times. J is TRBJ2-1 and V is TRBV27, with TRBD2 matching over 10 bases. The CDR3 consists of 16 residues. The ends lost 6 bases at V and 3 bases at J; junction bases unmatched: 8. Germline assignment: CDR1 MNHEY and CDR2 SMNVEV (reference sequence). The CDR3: CASRRDSGGGYNEQFF. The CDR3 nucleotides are TGTGCCAGCAGAAGAGACAGCGGGGGGGGCTACAATGAGCAGTTCTTC.

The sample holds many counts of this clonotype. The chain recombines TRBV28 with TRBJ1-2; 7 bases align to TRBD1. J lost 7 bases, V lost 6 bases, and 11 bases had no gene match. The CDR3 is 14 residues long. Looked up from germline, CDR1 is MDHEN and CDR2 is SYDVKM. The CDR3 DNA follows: TGTGCCAGCAGGTTCGGGACAGATATCCCTGGCTACACCTTC. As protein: CASRFGTDIPGYTF.

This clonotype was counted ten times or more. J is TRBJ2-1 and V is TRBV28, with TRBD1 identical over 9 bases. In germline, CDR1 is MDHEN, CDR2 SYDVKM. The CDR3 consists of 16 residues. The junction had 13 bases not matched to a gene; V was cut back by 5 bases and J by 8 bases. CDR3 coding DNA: TGTGCCAGCAGTAGGGACAGGGTGCTTTCGGGCGATGAGCAGTTCTTC. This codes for CASSRDRVLSGDEQFF.

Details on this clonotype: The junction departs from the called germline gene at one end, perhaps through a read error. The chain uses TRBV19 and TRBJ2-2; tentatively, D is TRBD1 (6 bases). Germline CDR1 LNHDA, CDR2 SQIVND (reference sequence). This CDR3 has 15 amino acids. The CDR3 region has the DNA TGTGCCAGTAGTCTAGACAGGAAGGGGGCCGGGGAGCTGTTTTTT. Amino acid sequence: CASSLDRKGAGELFF.

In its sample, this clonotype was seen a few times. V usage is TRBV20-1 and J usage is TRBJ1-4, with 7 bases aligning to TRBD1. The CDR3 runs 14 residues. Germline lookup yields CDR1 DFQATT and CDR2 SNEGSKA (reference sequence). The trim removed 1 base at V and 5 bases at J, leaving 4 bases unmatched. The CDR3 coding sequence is TGCAGTGCTAGAGCTCCGGGACAGAATGAAAAACTGTTTTTT. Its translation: CSARAPGQNEKLFF.

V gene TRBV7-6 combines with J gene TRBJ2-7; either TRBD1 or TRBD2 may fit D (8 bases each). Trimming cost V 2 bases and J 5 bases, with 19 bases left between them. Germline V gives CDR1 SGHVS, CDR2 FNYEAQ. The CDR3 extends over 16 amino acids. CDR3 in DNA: TGTGCCAGCAGCTTACGGGAGGGATTGACAGGGGACGAGCAGTACTTC. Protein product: CASSLREGLTGDEQYF. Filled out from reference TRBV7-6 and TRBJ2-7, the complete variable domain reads GAGVSQSPRYKVTKRGQDVALRCDPISGHVSLYWYRQALGQGPEFLTYFNYEAQQDKSGLPNDRFSAERPEGSISTLTIQRTEQRDSAMYRCASSLREGLTGDEQYFGPGTRLTVT.

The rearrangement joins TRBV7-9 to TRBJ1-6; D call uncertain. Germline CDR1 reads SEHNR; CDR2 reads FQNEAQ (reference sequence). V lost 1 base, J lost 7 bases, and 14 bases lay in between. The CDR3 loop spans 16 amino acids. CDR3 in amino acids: CASSLGRRQQNSPLHF. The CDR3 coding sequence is TGTGCCAGCAGCTTAGGGAGGCGGCAGCAAAATTCACCCCTCCACTTT. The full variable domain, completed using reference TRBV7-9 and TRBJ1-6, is DTGVSQNPRHKITKRGQNVTFRCDPISEHNRLYWYRQTLGQGPEFLTYFQNEAQLEKSRLLSDRFSAERPKGSFSTLEIQRTEQGDSAMYLCASSLGRRQQNSPLHFGNGTRLTVT.

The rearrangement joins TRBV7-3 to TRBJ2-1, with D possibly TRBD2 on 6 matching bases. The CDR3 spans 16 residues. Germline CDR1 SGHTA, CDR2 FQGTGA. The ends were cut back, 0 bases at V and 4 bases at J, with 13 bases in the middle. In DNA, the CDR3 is TGTGCCAGCAGCTTAACCCCGGGCGGGGAGTACAATGAGCAGTTCTTC. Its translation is CASSLTPGGEYNEQFF.

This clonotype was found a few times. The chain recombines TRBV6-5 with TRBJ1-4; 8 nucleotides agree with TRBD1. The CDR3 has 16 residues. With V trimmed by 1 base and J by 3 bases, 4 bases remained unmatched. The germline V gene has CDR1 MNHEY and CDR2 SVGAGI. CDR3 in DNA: TGTGCCAGCAGTTACTGGCAGGGGGCTGCTAATGAAAAACTGTTTTTT. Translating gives CASSYWQGAANEKLFF.

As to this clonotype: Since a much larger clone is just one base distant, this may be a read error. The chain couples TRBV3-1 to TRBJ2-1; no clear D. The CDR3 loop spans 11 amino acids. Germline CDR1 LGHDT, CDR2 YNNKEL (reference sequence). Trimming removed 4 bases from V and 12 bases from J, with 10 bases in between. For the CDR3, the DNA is TGTGCCAGCAGCCCGGGCTATGGGCAGTTCTTC. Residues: CASSPGYGQFF.

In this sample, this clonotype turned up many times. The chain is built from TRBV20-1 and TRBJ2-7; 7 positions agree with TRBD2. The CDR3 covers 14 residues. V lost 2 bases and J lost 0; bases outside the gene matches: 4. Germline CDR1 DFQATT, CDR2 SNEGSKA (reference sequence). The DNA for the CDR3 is TGCAGTGCTAGACCTAGCGGCAGCTCCTACGAGCAGTACTTC. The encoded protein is CSARPSGSSYEQYF.

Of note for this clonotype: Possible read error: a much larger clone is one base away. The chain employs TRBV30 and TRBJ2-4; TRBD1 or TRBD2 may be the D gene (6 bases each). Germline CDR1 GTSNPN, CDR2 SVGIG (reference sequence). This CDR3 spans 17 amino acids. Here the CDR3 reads CAWSVQGRTLAKNIEYF. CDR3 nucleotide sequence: TGTGCCTGGAGTGTACAGGGACGAACACTAGCCAAAAACATTGAGTACTTC. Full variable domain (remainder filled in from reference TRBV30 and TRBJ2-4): SQTIHQWPATLVQPVGSPLSLECTVEGTSNPNLYWYRQAAGRGLQLLFYSVGIGQISSEVPQNLSASRPQDRQFILSSKKLLLSDSGFYLCAWSVQGRTLAKNIEYFGAGTRLSVL.

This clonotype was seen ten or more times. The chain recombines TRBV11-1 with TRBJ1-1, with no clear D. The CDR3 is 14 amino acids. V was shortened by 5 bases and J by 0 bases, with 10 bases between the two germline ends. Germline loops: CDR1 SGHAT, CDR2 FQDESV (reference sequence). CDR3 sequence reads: CASSTRTMNTEAFF. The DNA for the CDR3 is TGTGCCAGCAGCACCCGAACTATGAACACTGAAGCTTTCTTT.

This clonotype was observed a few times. CDR3 loop: CACTVAGTETQYF. The CDR3 region has the DNA TGTGCCTGTACGGTAGCGGGAACGGAGACCCAGTACTTC. The V call is TRBV2, the J call TRBJ2-5; 8 positions agree with TRBD2. CDR1 and CDR2 (germline): SNHLY, FYNNEI. J gave up 5 bases and V 11 bases, and 10 bases lay outside the gene matches. CDR3 length: 13 amino acids.

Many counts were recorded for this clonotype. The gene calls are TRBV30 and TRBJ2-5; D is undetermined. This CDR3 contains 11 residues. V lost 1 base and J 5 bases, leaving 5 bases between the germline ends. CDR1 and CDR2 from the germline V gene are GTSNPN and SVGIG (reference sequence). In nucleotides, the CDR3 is TGTGCCTGGAGTGATACCGAGACCCAGTACTTC. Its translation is CAWSDTETQYF.